The present T cell receptor (beta chain) was sequenced within a study of cytomegalovirus exposure and HLA in healthy donors. Findings and limits, study-wide: A few CMV-associated chains proved CMV antigen-specific in vitro.

The PCR made use of 60 Vbeta and 13 Jbeta primers. Per the original methods: Later, an analysis found about 80 million unique TCR beta chains, and 9.5 million to 12 million of these were shared. Assay: immunoSEQ multiplex PCR; the TCRdb copy retains only in-frame clones and omits some. V, J and clone size are taken as reported in that table, and D and trimming were inferred from the DNA itself. The repertoire holds approximately 160,000 clones, approximately 80% seen once, with roughly 4.5% in the top ten. This clone was observed a handful of times. Antigen: not known. Other DNA variants within this sample encode the same CDR3. V lost 5 bases to trimming and J lost 4 bases, with 11 bases between them. This CDR3 region has 13 residues. Germline-derived CDR1 and CDR2 are MDHEN and SYDVKM.

The chain carries TRBV28 and TRBJ1-1; weak D call: TRBD1 (6 bases). The clonotype originates from a woman between 45 and 60 years old in good health and CMV-seropositive. The source material was PBMCs. CDR3 nucleotides: TGTGCCAGCAGTCTCGCGACAGGCACTGAAGCTTTCTTT. This sequence encodes CASSLATGTEAFF. The whole variable domain, remainder taken from reference TRBV28 and TRBJ1-1, is DVKVTQSSRYLVKRTGEKVFLECVQDMDHENMFWYRQDPGLGLRLIYFSYDVKMKEKGDIPEGYSVSREKKERFSLILESASTNQTSMYLCASSLATGTEAFFGQGTRLTVV.